One sample yielded the 5 T cell receptor beta chains listed below, sequenced in a study of shared clonotypes between healthy human individuals. Some clones are missing from TCRdb's copy, which holds only in-frame ones; the method was immunoSEQ multiplex PCR. The sample lists 2 million to 2.5 million clones, approximately 93% seen once, with under 0.45% in the top ten. Sequencing was carried out using naive CD4+ T cells from PBMCs. Subset reported: CD45RA+ positively selected. These receptors were collected from a man in his late teens or twenties in good health. Some clones in this sample may be carry-over from other donors' samples.

V usage is TRBV5-1 and J usage is TRBJ2-5, with D unresolved. Deletions cut 2 bases from V and 0 bases from J, with 5 bases between. CDR1 and CDR2 from the germline V gene are SGHRS and YFSETQ. The CDR3 totals 13 residues. The CDR3 nucleotides are TGCGCCAGCAGCTTAGATAACCAAGAGACCCAGTACTTC. This codes for CASSLDNQETQYF.

The V and J genes are TRBV14 and TRBJ2-1, with D perhaps TRBD2 (6 bases). The V gene lost 4 bases and the J gene lost 0 bases, with 16 bases spanning the gap. CDR3 length: 17 amino acids. The germline gives CDR1 SGHDN, CDR2 FVKESK. The CDR3: CASSPYGTRSSYNEQFF. The CDR3 region has the DNA TGTGCCAGCAGCCCCTACGGGACTCGGAGCTCCTACAATGAGCAGTTCTTC.

The chain carries TRBV5-8 and TRBJ1-5, with a weak D call TRBD1 (6 bases). The germline V and J ends were trimmed by 2 bases and 7 bases, with 13 bases remaining between them. The CDR3 spans 14 residues. Germline V gene lookup returns CDR1 SGHTS and CDR2 YDEGEE. The CDR3 region is CASSLPARGQPQHF. CDR3 bases: TGTGCCAGCAGCTTACCAGCGAGGGGGCAGCCCCAGCATTTT.

The V call is TRBV6-5, the J call TRBJ1-2, with a weak D call TRBD1 (6 bases). This CDR3 has 14 residues. V lost 1 base to trimming and J lost 7 bases, with 13 bases between them. Germline CDR1 and CDR2: MNHEY and SVGAGI. This CDR3 reads CASSYWDTGGGYTF. Written as DNA, the CDR3 is TGTGCCAGCAGTTACTGGGACACAGGCGGTGGCTACACCTTC.

V usage is TRBV7-2 and J usage is TRBJ2-3; D is possibly TRBD1 (6 bases). This CDR3 is 16 amino acids long. Germline values: CDR1 SGHTA, CDR2 FQGNSA. V shed 5 bases and J shed 1 base, with 16 bases lying between them. CDR3 bases: TGTGCCAGCAGCCTATTAGGGGGTACCGGCACAGATACGCAGTATTTT. Encoded protein: CASSLLGGTGTDTQYF.